This is a list of T cell receptor beta chains from one sample in a study of regulatory T cells in long-lasting Graves disease. TCRdb itself ran the multiplex PCR reads through MiXCR, one entry per CDR3 protein. The table lists about 380,000 distinct CDR3 sequences, around 15% of them singletons. Sequenced material: peripheral blood mononuclear cells (PBMCs), taken at new diagnosis, from a patient treated with antithyroid drugs. These receptors were obtained from a female donor with Graves disease. Both conserved end residues are part of each CDR3. A D gene is named only where the DNA matches it firmly. Size is stated for part of the rows, as once, few or many counts, or as a class when the clone is expanded.

>-|TRBV19|TRBJ2-1|-
TGTGCCAGTAGTATGGCGACAGTGGGTGGTGAGCAGTTCTTC
CASSMATVGGEQFF
>TRBD2|TRBV27|TRBJ2-7|many
TGTGCCAGCAGTTTACAAGCGGGAAACTACGAGCAGTACTTC
CASSLQAGNYEQYF
>TRBD1|TRBV11-3|TRBJ2-2|many
TGTGCCAGCACCAGGACAGGGGGCACCGGGGAGCTGTTTTTT
CASTRTGGTGELFF
>TRBD1|TRBV7-8|TRBJ2-7|many
TGTGCCAGCAGCTCTACAGGGGATGAGCAGTACTTC
CASSSTGDEQYF
>-|TRBV4-1|TRBJ2-1|many
TGCGCCAGCAGCCAAGGTAACCCCGTAGAGACTAGAACCAATGAGCAGTTCTTC
CASSQGNPVETRTNEQFF
>TRBD2|TRBV7-6|TRBJ2-1|-
TGTGCCAGCAGCTTAGCCACCCTAGCGGGAGGGTATGAGCAGTTCTTC
CASSLATLAGGYEQFF
>-|TRBV20-1|TRBJ2-7|many
TGCAGTGCTAGAGATGACGGCAAAGGAGGAGCCTACGAGCAGTACTTC
CSARDDGKGGAYEQYF
>TRBD1|TRBV5-1|TRBJ1-2|many
TGCGCCAGCAGCTTAACAGGGGGCAACTATGGCTACACCTTC
CASSLTGGNYGYTF
>TRBD1|TRBV27|TRBJ1-5|many
TGTGCCAGCAGGCGAGGGACAGGAGGGGATCAGCCCCAGCATTTT
CASRRGTGGDQPQHF
>TRBD2|TRBV13|TRBJ2-1|many
TGTGCCAGCAGTACCGGGACTAGCGTCAATGAGCAGTTCTTC
CASSTGTSVNEQFF
>TRBD1|TRBV24-1|TRBJ1-5|many
TGTGCCACCAGTGAAGCGACAGGGGGCGGGAATCAGCCCCAGCATTTT
CATSEATGGGNQPQHF
>TRBD2|TRBV25-1|TRBJ2-5|few
TGTGCCAGCAGTGACCGTCCACGAGGGACTAGCGTAGAGACCCAGTACTTC
CASSDRPRGTSVETQYF
>-|TRBV24-1|TRBJ2-1|-
TGTGCCACCAGTGATTTGGCAGGTACCTACAATGAGCAGTTCTTC
CATSDLAGTYNEQFF
>-|TRBV12-3/TRBV12-4|TRBJ1-1|-
TGTGCCAGCAGCTTAGGGGGAATTGACACTGAAGCTTTCTTT
CASSLGGIDTEAFF
>-|TRBV2|TRBJ1-2|many
TGTGCCAGCAGTTCCCAACAGGATTATGGCTACACCTTC
CASSSQQDYGYTF
>TRBD2|TRBV5-1|TRBJ2-7|many
TGCGCCAGCAGCTGGGGGATTGGCGGGAGGGTCGCCGGTAGTTTAATCGCCCACGAGCAGTACTTC
CASSWGIGGRVAGSLIAHEQYF
>TRBD1|TRBV12-3/TRBV12-4|TRBJ1-5|-
TGTGCCAGCCAGGGACAGCCCTTTGGCAATCAGCCCCAGCATTTT
CASQGQPFGNQPQHF
>-|TRBV20-1|TRBJ2-3|many
TGCAGTGCTGCTGGGACAACTAGCACAGATACGCAGTATTTT
CSAAGTTSTDTQYF
>TRBD2|TRBV19|TRBJ2-7|many
TGTGCCAGTAGTCCCGGGACTAGCGGGAGTAACCGTGGCGAGCAGTACTTC
CASSPGTSGSNRGEQYF
>TRBD1|TRBV2|TRBJ2-7|many
TGTGCCAGCAGTTACCAAACGGGACAGGGGCTGCACTACGAGCAGTACTTC
CASSYQTGQGLHYEQYF
>-|TRBV29-1|TRBJ2-1|-
TGCAGCGTTGGGGGGACTTCCAGCTCCTACAATGAGGAGTTCTTC
CSVGGTSSSYNEEFF
>TRBD1|TRBV19|TRBJ2-1|-
TGTGCCAGTAGTATGGGGACAGGGTGGAATGAGCAGTTCTTC
CASSMGTGWNEQFF
>-|TRBV20-1|TRBJ1-4|many
TGCAGTGCTAGAGTAACGGCGATTAATGAAAAACTGTTTTTT
CSARVTAINEKLFF
>-|TRBV20-1|TRBJ1-5|many
TGCAGTGCTAGTCTTCGGGACCTTAGCAATCAGCCCCAGCATTTT
CSASLRDLSNQPQHF
>TRBD2|TRBV28|TRBJ2-3|many
TGTGCCAGCAGTAAAGATAGCGGGAGCAAGGATACGCAGTATTTT
CASSKDSGSKDTQYF
>-|TRBV28|TRBJ1-6|-
TGTGCCTGCTATGATAGGGAAAATTCACCCCTCCACTTT
CACYDRENSPLHF
>TRBD1|TRBV5-1|TRBJ2-2|once
TGCGCCAGCGAACAGGGGGCGACCGGGGAGCTGTTTTTT
CASEQGATGELFF
>-|TRBV10-3|TRBJ1-6|-
TGTGCCATCAGTTCCATCAGCTCCTATAATTCACCCCTCCACTTT
CAISSISSYNSPLHF
>-|TRBV3-1|TRBJ1-1|many
TGTGCCAGCAGCCCCACCGGGACATTACAGAGGGTATCTGAAGCTTTCTTT
CASSPTGTLQRVSEAFF
>-|TRBV4-3|TRBJ2-2|-
TGCGCCAGCAGCCAAGGGAGAGGGTCGGGTCACACCGGGGAGCTGTTTTTT
CASSQGRGSGHTGELFF
>-|TRBV12-3/TRBV12-4|TRBJ1-2|few
TGTGCCAGCAGTTTCGTCGGCAACCCAAACTATGGCTACACCTTC
CASSFVGNPNYGYTF
>-|TRBV4-2|TRBJ2-7|-
TGTGCCAGCAGCCAAAGGTACCATCCTTGCGAGCAGTACTTC
CASSQRYHPCEQYF
>-|TRBV20-1|TRBJ1-2|many
TGCAGTGCTACCCTCGCTAGTGGCAGCTCCTATGGCTACACCTTC
CSATLASGSSYGYTF